The next 8 T cell receptor beta chains were all read from a single sample in a study of T-cell memory formation after mild COVID-19. TCRdb reanalysed the 5' RACE reads using MiXCR and keeps one entry per CDR3 protein. The table includes 350,000 or so distinct CDR3 sequences, around 13% detected once. The specimen was PBMCs or a T cell subset sorted from them (not recorded which). The receptors derive from a man aged 18 to 30 who had mild COVID-19 (a few samples of this study predate the infection). Cell type and time point are not known.

This clonotype was seen a handful of times. The rearrangement joins TRBV28 to TRBJ2-7, with TRBD1 matching over 10 bases. J lost 2 bases, V lost 6 bases, and 13 bases had no gene match. The CDR3 extends over 17 amino acids. In germline, CDR1 is MDHEN, CDR2 SYDVKM. The CDR3 coding sequence is TGTGCCAGCAGCCTCCCCTCAGACAGGGGGCGAGCCTACGAGCAGTACGTC. The encoded protein is CASSLPSDRGRAYEQYV.

The gene calls are TRBV4-3 and TRBJ2-3, with D unresolved. V gave up 2 bases and J gave up 2 bases, with 11 bases separating them. The CDR3 totals 15 residues. Germline CDR1 is LGHNA and CDR2 is YSLEER. Written as DNA, the CDR3 is TGCGCCAGCAGCCAAAGGCTTTGGGACACAGATACGCAGTATTTT. It yields the protein CASSQRLWDTDTQYF.

The genes are TRBV6-2 or TRBV6-3 and TRBJ1-4; 7 bases align to TRBD1. The germline V gene has CDR1 MNHEY and CDR2 SVGEGT. After removal of 7 bases from V and 5 bases from J, the junction contained 4 bases not matched to a gene. CDR3 length: 13 residues. For the CDR3, the DNA is TGTGCCAGCAACCGGGACAGAAATGAAAAACTGTTTTTT. This codes for CASNRDRNEKLFF.

This clonotype occurred a few times. The chain recombines TRBV4-3 with TRBJ2-5, with 10 positions matching TRBD2. The junction had 15 bases not matched to a gene; V was cut back by 0 bases and J by 5 bases. Germline values: CDR1 LGHNA, CDR2 YSLEER. The CDR3 consists of 19 residues. The CDR3 sequence is CASSQDRTSGVLHGETQYF. As DNA, the CDR3 is TGCGCCAGCAGCCAAGATCGGACTAGCGGCGTTTTACATGGGGAGACCCAGTACTTC.

This clonotype was seen a handful of times. The chain joins TRBV4-2 to TRBJ2-3, with 9 bases matching TRBD2. CDR3 length equals 15 residues. CDR1 is LGHNA and CDR2 is YNFKEQ in the germline V gene. With 0 bases clipped from V and 5 bases from J, the junction kept 3 bases outside the gene matches. CDR3 region: CASSQDRRGGDTQYF. DNA of the CDR3: TGTGCCAGCAGCCAAGATCGGCGGGGGGGAGATACGCAGTATTTT.

This clonotype has just a few counts. V gene TRBV11-2 combines with J gene TRBJ1-2; D might be TRBD1 (6 bases). The CDR3 runs to 16 residues. V shed 5 bases and J shed 0 bases, with 16 bases lying between them. Germline values: CDR1 SGHAT, CDR2 FQNNGV. The CDR3 loop is CASSPLTGPTNYGYTF. The CDR3 nucleotides are TGTGCCAGCAGCCCACTGACAGGACCTACTAACTATGGCTACACCTTC.

This clonotype was seen more than once but under ten times. This chain's CDR3 is CASSHWTGVGEAFF. DNA for the CDR3: TGCGCCAGCAGCCACTGGACAGGGGTAGGTGAAGCTTTCTTT. The genes are TRBV4-1 and TRBJ1-1, with 9 nucleotides matching TRBD1. The trim removed 3 bases at V and 7 bases at J, leaving 6 bases unmatched. The germline gives CDR1 MGHRA, CDR2 YSYEKL. CDR3 length: 14 amino acids.

The gene calls are TRBV7-9 and TRBJ1-2; D not certain. Germline V gene lookup returns CDR1 SEHNR and CDR2 FQNEAQ (reference sequence). V was trimmed by 5 bases and J by 6 bases, leaving 19 bases between them. The CDR3 is 15 residues long. CDR3 sequence: CASSASWTGVDGYTF. The CDR3, as DNA: TGTGCCAGCAGCGCCTCCTGGACCGGTGTCGATGGCTACACCTTC.